Presented here are 8 T cell receptor beta chains from one specimen sequenced in a study of blood T cell repertoires in COVID-19. The repertoire was sequenced with immunoSEQ multiplex PCR; TCRdb's copy has only in-frame clones and lacks some. The sample records about 250,000 clones, roughly 82% being singletons. Sequenced sample: peripheral blood. These receptors originate from an elderly woman with active or convalescent COVID-19.

The V call is TRBV5-1, the J call TRBJ2-1, with TRBD2 as a possible D gene (5 bases). Trimming pared 0 bases from V and 9 bases from J, leaving 19 bases between. This CDR3 comprises 16 residues. The V gene's germline CDR1 is SGHRS and CDR2 YFSETQ. The DNA for the CDR3 is TGCGCCAGCAGCTTGGGACCGGTGGGAGACTTGGGTGAGCAGTTCTTC. Encoded protein: CASSLGPVGDLGEQFF.

The chain has TRBV28 and TRBJ2-7; a possible D gene is TRBD2 (5 bases). V shed 8 bases and J shed 3 bases, with 14 bases lying between them. The CDR3 has 13 amino acids. Germline CDR1 reads MDHEN; CDR2 reads SYDVKM. The CDR3 sequence: CASSAGILYEQYF. DNA of the CDR3: TGTGCCAGCTCTGCCGGGATCCTCTACGAGCAGTACTTC.

The chain recombines TRBV5-5 with TRBJ1-2, with 12 bases aligning to TRBD1. CDR3 length equals 17 residues. V gave up 4 bases and J gave up 8 bases; unmatched junction bases: 15. Per germline, CDR1 SGHKS and CDR2 YYEKEE (reference sequence). The CDR3 region has the DNA TGTGCCAGCAGCCGCACAGGAGGGACAGGGGGCGCTCAGGGCTACACCTTC. It yields the protein CASSRTGGTGGAQGYTF.

The chain recombines TRBV19 with TRBJ2-1, with 12 bases matching TRBD2. This CDR3 comprises 14 residues. V gave up 4 bases and J gave up 9 bases; unmatched junction bases: 4. Germline CDR1 LNHDA, CDR2 SQIVND (reference sequence). CDR3 in DNA: TGTGCCAGTAGTACTAGCGGGGGGGCCATTGAGCAGTTCTTC. Its protein is CASSTSGGAIEQFF.

This clone was recorded a few times. The chain combines TRBV4-2 with TRBJ1-2; 9 bases align to TRBD1. The V and J ends lost 1 base and 4 bases, in that order; junction bases with no gene match: 4. Germline V gives CDR1 LGHNA, CDR2 YNFKEQ. The CDR3 is made up of 15 amino acids. CDR3 nucleotides: TGTGCCAGCAGCCAAGGCACAGGGGGCCCCTATGGCTACACCTTC. It specifies CASSQGTGGPYGYTF.

The V and J genes are TRBV19 and TRBJ2-1; 12 nucleotides align to TRBD2. CDR1 LNHDA and CDR2 SQIVND come from the germline V gene (reference sequence). The CDR3 extends over 17 amino acids. The V segment lost 5 bases and the J segment 1 base; nucleotides outside the gene matches: 6. CDR3 sequence (DNA): TGTGCCAGTAGTGTACGACTAGCGGGGGTATCCTACAATGAGCAGTTCTTC. It codes for CASSVRLAGVSYNEQFF.

This chain uses TRBV7-2 with TRBJ2-7, with D perhaps TRBD2 (7 bases). The CDR3 contains 16 residues. The germline V gene has CDR1 SGHTA and CDR2 FQGNSA. V shed 4 bases and J shed 3 bases, with 19 bases lying between them. In DNA, the CDR3 is TGTGCCAGCAGCTGGGGGCCTAGCGGTCTAAACTACGAGCAGTACTTC. As protein: CASSWGPSGLNYEQYF. The full variable domain, rest sourced from reference TRBV7-2 and TRBJ2-7, is GAGVSQSPSNKVTEKGKDVELRCDPISGHTALYWYRQSLGQGLEFLIYFQGNSAPDKSGLPSDRFSAERTGGSVSTLTIQRTQQEDSAVYLCASSWGPSGLNYEQYFGPGTRLTVT.

J is TRBJ1-4 and V is TRBV4-1, with 9 bases lining up with TRBD1. This CDR3 comprises 13 residues. V lost 3 bases and J lost 8; bases outside the gene matches: 1. Germline loops: CDR1 MGHRA, CDR2 YSYEKL. The CDR3: CASSQDRGEKLFF. The CDR3 nucleotides read TGCGCCAGCAGCCAGGACAGGGGAGAAAAACTGTTTTTT.